A single T cell receptor beta chain is shown here with its context. Seattle's cohort entered during active infection and was followed longitudinally. The data originate from a study of blood T cell repertoires in COVID-19. Study overall: Acute and convalescent COVID-19 specimens originated in the United States, Italy and Spain. PBMCs, B-cell-depleted T cells, or T cells provided the cDNA or gDNA that made up the material.

Per the original methods: Scientists estimated how many nucleated cells there were by amplifying reference gene primers. Clones were read by immunoSEQ multiplex PCR, and TCRdb kept only the in-frame ones, dropping some. V and J calls and clone size are those listed in that table; D and trimming were worked out from the DNA. The repertoire holds about 150,000 clones, with 85% as singletons. The CDR3 consists of 15 residues. Losses at the gene ends were 2 bases for V and 5 bases for J; bases not matched to a gene: 5. Per germline, CDR1 MNHNS and CDR2 SASEGT. The sequence was obtained from a woman aged 80 or older with COVID-19, enrolled during active disease. Specimen: peripheral blood. This chain connects TRBV6-1 to TRBJ2-3; the match to TRBD1 covers 9 bases. CDR3 DNA: TGTGCCAGCAGTGAATGGGGGACAGGGAAAGATACGCAGTATTTT. Protein sequence: CASSEWGTGKDTQYF.